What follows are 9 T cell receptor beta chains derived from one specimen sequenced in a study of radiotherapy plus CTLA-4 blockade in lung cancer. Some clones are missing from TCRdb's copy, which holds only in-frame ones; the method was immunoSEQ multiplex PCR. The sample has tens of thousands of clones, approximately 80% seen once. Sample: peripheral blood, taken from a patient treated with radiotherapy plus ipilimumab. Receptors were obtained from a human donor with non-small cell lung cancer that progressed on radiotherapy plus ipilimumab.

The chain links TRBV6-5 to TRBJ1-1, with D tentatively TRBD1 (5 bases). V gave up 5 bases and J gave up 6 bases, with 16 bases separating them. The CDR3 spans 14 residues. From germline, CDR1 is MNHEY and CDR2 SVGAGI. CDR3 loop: CASSTPLRGAEAFF. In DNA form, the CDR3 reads TGTGCCAGCAGTACTCCCCTTAGGGGTGCTGAAGCTTTCTTT.

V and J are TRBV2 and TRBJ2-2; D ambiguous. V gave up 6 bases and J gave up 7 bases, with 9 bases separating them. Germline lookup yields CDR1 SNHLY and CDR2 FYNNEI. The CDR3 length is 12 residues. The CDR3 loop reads CASRPPGGELFF. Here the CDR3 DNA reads TGTGCCAGCAGGCCGCCGGGCGGGGAGCTGTTTTTT.

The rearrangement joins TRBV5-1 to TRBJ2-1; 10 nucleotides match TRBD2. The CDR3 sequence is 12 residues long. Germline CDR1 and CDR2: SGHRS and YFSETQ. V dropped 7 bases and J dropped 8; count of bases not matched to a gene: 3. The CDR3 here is CASLSGRDEQFF. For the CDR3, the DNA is TGCGCCAGCTTGAGCGGGAGGGATGAGCAGTTCTTC.

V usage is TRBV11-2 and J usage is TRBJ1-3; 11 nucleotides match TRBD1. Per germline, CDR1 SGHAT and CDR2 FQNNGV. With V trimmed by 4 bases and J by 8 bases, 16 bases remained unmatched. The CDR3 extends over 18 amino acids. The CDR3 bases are TGTGCCAGCAGCTCCCCCCAGCCTCGGACAGGGGGCTGGGACACCATATATTTT. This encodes CASSSPQPRTGGWDTIYF.

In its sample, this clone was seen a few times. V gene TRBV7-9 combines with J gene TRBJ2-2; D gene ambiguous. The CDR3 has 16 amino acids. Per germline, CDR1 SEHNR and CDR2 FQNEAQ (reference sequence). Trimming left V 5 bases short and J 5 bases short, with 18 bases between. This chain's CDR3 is CASSPLVGRITGELFF. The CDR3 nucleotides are TGTGCCAGCAGCCCGCTCGTAGGACGGATTACCGGGGAGCTGTTTTTT.

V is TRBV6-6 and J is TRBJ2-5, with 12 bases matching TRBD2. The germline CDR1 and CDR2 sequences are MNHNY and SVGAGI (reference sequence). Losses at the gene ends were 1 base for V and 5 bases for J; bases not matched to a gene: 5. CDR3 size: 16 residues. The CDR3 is CASSYFPSGRGETQYF. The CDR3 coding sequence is TGTGCCAGCAGTTACTTTCCTAGCGGGAGGGGGGAGACCCAGTACTTC.

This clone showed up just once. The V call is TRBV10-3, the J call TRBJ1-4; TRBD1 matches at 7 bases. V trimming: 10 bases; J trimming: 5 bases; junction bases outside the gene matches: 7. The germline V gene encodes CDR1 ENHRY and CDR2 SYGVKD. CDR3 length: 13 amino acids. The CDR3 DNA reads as TGTGCCACCCGGGACAGTGAGAATGAAAAACTGTTTTTT. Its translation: CATRDSENEKLFF.

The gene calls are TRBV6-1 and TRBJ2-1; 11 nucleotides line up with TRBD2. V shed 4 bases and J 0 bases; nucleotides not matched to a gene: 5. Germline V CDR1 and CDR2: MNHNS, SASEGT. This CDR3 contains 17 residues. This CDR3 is CASSGRLAGISYNEQFF. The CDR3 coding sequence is TGTGCCAGCAGTGGTCGACTAGCGGGGATCTCCTACAATGAGCAGTTCTTC.

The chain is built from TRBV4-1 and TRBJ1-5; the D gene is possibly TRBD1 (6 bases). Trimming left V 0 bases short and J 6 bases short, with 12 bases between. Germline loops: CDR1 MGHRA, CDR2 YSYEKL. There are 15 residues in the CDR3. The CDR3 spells CASSQDGGSSQPQHF. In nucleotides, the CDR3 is TGCGCCAGCAGCCAAGACGGGGGCAGCTCTCAGCCCCAGCATTTT.